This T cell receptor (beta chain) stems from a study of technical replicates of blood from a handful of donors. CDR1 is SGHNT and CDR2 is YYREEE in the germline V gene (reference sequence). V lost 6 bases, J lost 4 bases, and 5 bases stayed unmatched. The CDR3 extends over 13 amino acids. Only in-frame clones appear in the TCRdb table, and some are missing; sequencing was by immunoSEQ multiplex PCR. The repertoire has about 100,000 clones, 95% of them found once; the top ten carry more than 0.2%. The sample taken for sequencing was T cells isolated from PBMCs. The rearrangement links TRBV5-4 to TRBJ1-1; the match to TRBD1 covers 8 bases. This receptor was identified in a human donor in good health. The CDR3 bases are TGTGCCAGCACTCTGACAGGGGCCACTGAAGCTTTCTTT. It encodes CASTLTGATEAFF. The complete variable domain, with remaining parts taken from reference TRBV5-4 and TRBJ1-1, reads ETGVTQSPTHLIKTRGQQVTLRCSSQSGHNTVSWYQQALGQGPQFIFQYYREEENGRGNFPPRFSGLQFPNYSSELNVNALELDDSALYLCASTLTGATEAFFGQGTRLTVV.